Shown below are 32 T cell receptor beta chains from a single sample sequenced in a study of shared clonotypes between healthy human individuals. TCRdb's copy holds only in-frame clones and misses some; the assay was immunoSEQ multiplex PCR. The data show about 1.1 million clones, about 84% seen once. The sequenced material came from memory CD4+ T cells from PBMCs. Described subset: CD45RA-negative fraction. The source is a man between 18 and 29 years old in good health. Some clones in this sample may be carry-over from other donors' samples.

The chain is built from TRBV7-8 and TRBJ2-7; no reliable D call. CDR1 and CDR2 (germline): SGHVS, FQNEAQ. Trimming took off 1 base at V and 12 bases at J, with 16 bases between the two ends. This CDR3 region has 13 residues. CDR3 sequence (DNA): TGTGCCAGCAGCTTAGAGGCACCTCTACCGGGGTACTTC. Translation: CASSLEAPLPGYF.

As concerns this clone: The sample carries other DNA sequences with the same CDR3. CDR3 DNA: TGCGCCAGCAGCCAAGAAACAGGGAACACTGAAGCTTTCTTT. Protein sequence: CASSQETGNTEAFF. The V call is TRBV4-3, the J call TRBJ1-1, with TRBD1 as a possible D gene (5 bases). This CDR3 has 14 amino acids. Per the germline V gene, CDR1 is LGHNA and CDR2 is YSLEER. V shed 0 bases and J shed 1 base, with 6 bases lying between them.

As concerns this clone: Possible read error: a much larger clone is one base away. CDR3 sequence reads: CASSQGAMNTEAFF. CDR3 DNA sequence: TGTGCCAGCAGCCAGGGGGCCATGAACACTGAAGCTTTCTTT. V usage is TRBV6-6 and J usage is TRBJ1-1; 8 positions agree with TRBD1. The CDR3 loop spans 14 amino acids. The V gene's germline CDR1 is MNHNY and CDR2 SVGAGI (reference sequence). With V trimmed by 6 bases and J by 0 bases, 3 bases remained unmatched.

This clone was counted a single time. In DNA, the CDR3 is TGTGCCAGCAGACGCGGGACAAGCTCTGGGGCCAACGTCCTGACTTTC. Translated: CASRRGTSSGANVLTF. V is TRBV6-6 and J is TRBJ2-6; D is possibly TRBD1 or TRBD2 (6 bases each). This CDR3 spans 16 amino acids. In germline, CDR1 is MNHNY, CDR2 SVGAGI (reference sequence). V was trimmed by 6 bases and J by 0 bases, leaving 12 bases between them.

The chain combines TRBV19 with TRBJ1-5, with D unclear. The CDR3 spans 14 residues. CDR1 and CDR2 (germline): LNHDA, SQIVND (reference sequence). Trimming took 4 bases from V and 1 from J, leaving 8 bases between them. The DNA of the CDR3 is TGTGCCAGTAGTACAGGACGGAGCAATCAGCCCCAGCATTTT. Residues: CASSTGRSNQPQHF.

The rearrangement links TRBV6-6 to TRBJ1-5; unclear D gene. Germline V gene sequence: CDR1 MNHNY, CDR2 SVGAGI (reference sequence). Trimming stripped 6 bases from V and 4 bases from J, with 7 bases between. CDR3 size: 12 residues. Here the CDR3 DNA reads TGTGCCAGCAGATCCGGGAATCAGCCCCAGCATTTT. Translating it yields CASRSGNQPQHF.

V and J are TRBV5-1 and TRBJ1-4; TRBD1 matches at 7 bases. J lost 13 bases, V lost 2 bases, and 17 bases had no gene match. The CDR3 spans 16 residues. Germline CDR1 reads SGHRS; CDR2 reads YFSETQ. CDR3 coding DNA: TGCGCCAGCAGCTTATTCCCGGGACAGTCTTCCGATAGACTGTTTTTT. Translation: CASSLFPGQSSDRLFF.

The chain couples TRBV5-1 to TRBJ2-1, with 14 nucleotides matching TRBD2. The CDR3 extends over 18 amino acids. Germline values: CDR1 SGHRS, CDR2 YFSETQ. Trimming took 0 bases from V and 8 from J; bases not matched to a gene: 10. CDR3: CASSLATSGRDGQDEQFF. In DNA form, the CDR3 reads TGCGCCAGCAGCTTGGCGACTAGCGGGAGGGACGGTCAGGATGAGCAGTTCTTC.

The chain employs TRBV4-3 and TRBJ2-1; a weak D match, TRBD2 (5 bases). CDR1 is LGHNA and CDR2 is YSLEER in the germline V gene. The V end was cut by 0 bases, the J end by 9 bases, with 12 bases between. CDR3 size: 14 residues. The CDR3 DNA sequence: TGCGCCAGCAGCCAAGATCCCCGCCGGGGTGAGCAGTTCTTC. Translated: CASSQDPRRGEQFF.

The chain joins TRBV5-1 to TRBJ2-5; TRBD2 matches 7 bases. V lost 2 bases to trimming and J lost 4 bases; unmatched junction nucleotides: 2. The germline gives CDR1 SGHRS, CDR2 YFSETQ. This CDR3 contains 13 residues. The CDR3 region is CASSFTSAETQYF. The CDR3 DNA is TGCGCCAGCAGCTTCACTAGCGCAGAGACCCAGTACTTC.

V gene TRBV5-1 combines with J gene TRBJ2-1, with 9 positions matching TRBD1. Germline trimming cut 4 bases from V and 9 bases from J; bases unmatched to any gene: 2. The CDR3 consists of 12 residues. The germline gives CDR1 SGHRS, CDR2 YFSETQ. The CDR3 region is CASSVDRGEQFF. As DNA, the CDR3 is TGCGCCAGCAGCGTGGACAGGGGTGAGCAGTTCTTC.

V and J are TRBV7-3 and TRBJ1-2; no reliable D call. The V end was cut by 5 bases, the J end by 0 bases, with 7 bases between. The germline CDR1 and CDR2 sequences are SGHTA and FQGTGA. CDR3 length equals 13 residues. The CDR3 DNA reads TGTGCCAGCAGCCCCGCCCCTAACTATGGCTACACCTTC. Protein sequence: CASSPAPNYGYTF.

Turning to this clone: This CDR3 is also generated by other DNA sequences in the sample. The CDR3 sequence is CASSLLRVNEQFF. DNA of the CDR3: TGTGCCAGCAGCTTACTCCGAGTTAATGAGCAGTTCTTC. The chain uses TRBV7-8 and TRBJ2-1; no definite D call. CDR3 length: 13 amino acids. With 2 bases removed from V and 7 bases from J, the gap between germline ends came to 9 bases. Germline values: CDR1 SGHVS, CDR2 FQNEAQ.

The CDR3 sequence is CASLRGETQYF. CDR3 bases: TGTGCCAGTCTTCGGGGGGAGACCCAGTACTTC. The J gene is TRBJ2-5, the V gene TRBV7-9; D might be TRBD2 (6 bases). V was trimmed by 9 bases and J by 5 bases, leaving 10 bases between them. The length of the CDR3 is 11 residues. Per germline, CDR1 SEHNR and CDR2 FQNEAQ (reference sequence).

This clone was seen only a few times. The CDR3: CSAFGVEKLFF. The CDR3 DNA is TGCAGTGCCTTCGGAGTCGAAAAACTGTTTTTT. The chain combines TRBV20-1 with TRBJ1-4; unclear D gene. Germline CDR1 reads DFQATT; CDR2 reads SNEGSKA (reference sequence). The V end was cut by 6 bases, the J end by 8 bases, with 10 bases between. The CDR3 totals 11 residues.

This CDR3 reads CASSSPTRDGIQETQYF. CDR3 coding DNA: TGTGCCAGCAGTTCGCCCACCCGTGACGGGATCCAAGAGACCCAGTACTTC. The chain couples TRBV28 to TRBJ2-5; perhaps TRBD2 as D (5 bases). The ends were cut back, 4 bases at V and 1 base at J, with 19 bases in the middle. The germline V gene encodes CDR1 MDHEN and CDR2 SYDVKM. The CDR3 is made up of 17 amino acids.

V is TRBV28 and J is TRBJ2-3, with D perhaps TRBD2 (7 bases). This CDR3 is built from 16 residues. Germline V gives CDR1 MDHEN, CDR2 SYDVKM. Deletions cut 5 bases from V and 4 bases from J, with 19 bases between. The CDR3 loop reads CASSTIAGAGADTQYF. The DNA of the CDR3 is TGTGCCAGCAGTACCATTGCGGGAGCAGGGGCAGATACGCAGTATTTT.

CDR3: CASSYDRDGYEQYF. CDR3 in DNA: TGTGCCAGCAGTTACGACAGGGACGGATACGAGCAGTACTTC. This chain uses TRBV6-5 with TRBJ2-7; TRBD1 matches 7 bases. V lost 2 bases, J lost 4 bases, and 5 bases stayed unmatched. The germline gives CDR1 MNHEY, CDR2 SVGAGI. The CDR3 has 14 amino acids.

This chain uses TRBV14 with TRBJ1-2; no reliable D call. Trimming stripped 3 bases from V and 8 bases from J, with 10 bases between. The CDR3 sequence is 12 residues long. Germline V gene data show CDR1 as SGHDN and CDR2 as FVKESK. The CDR3 coding sequence is TGTGCCAGCAGCCAGATGGTGGAGGGCTACACCTTC. This translates into CASSQMVEGYTF.

V gene TRBV6-6 combines with J gene TRBJ2-3; TRBD1 matches 7 bases. J gave up 0 bases and V 5 bases, and 2 bases lay outside the gene matches. The V gene's germline CDR1 is MNHNY and CDR2 SVGAGI (reference sequence). The CDR3 covers 14 residues. Here the CDR3 reads CASSGTVSTDTQYF. The CDR3 DNA reads as TGTGCCAGCAGTGGGACAGTAAGCACAGATACGCAGTATTTT.

The CDR3 region is CASSAQGGRNQPQHF. In DNA, the CDR3 is TGTGCCAGCAGCGCCCAGGGAGGGCGCAATCAGCCCCAGCATTTT. The chain joins TRBV2 to TRBJ1-5; a possible D gene is TRBD1 (5 bases). Germline V gives CDR1 SNHLY, CDR2 FYNNEI. V gave up 6 bases and J gave up 2 bases, with 14 bases separating them. The CDR3 length is 15 residues.

This clone is a singleton in its sample. DNA for the CDR3: TGTGCCAGCTCACCACCTGGGTCCGGGTACGAGCAGTACTTC. This translates into CASSPPGSGYEQYF. The chain couples TRBV18 to TRBJ2-7; D unresolved. There are 14 residues in the CDR3. CDR1 and CDR2 (germline): KGHSH, LQKENI. The V gene lost 0 bases and the J gene lost 4 bases, with 10 bases spanning the gap.

V and J are TRBV30 and TRBJ1-4, with TRBD1 matching 7 bases. Unmatched junction bases numbered 16, after V lost 2 bases and J lost 4 bases. This CDR3 is 18 amino acids long. The germline V gene encodes CDR1 GTSNPN and CDR2 SVGIG (reference sequence). CDR3 protein: CAWSHNPRTTGFNEKLFF. The CDR3 DNA reads TGTGCCTGGAGTCACAACCCTCGAACGACAGGGTTTAATGAAAAACTGTTTTTT.

The gene calls are TRBV28 and TRBJ1-2, with 8 nucleotides matching TRBD1. CDR3 size: 17 residues. J gave up 3 bases and V 6 bases, and 15 bases lay outside the gene matches. Germline CDR1 and CDR2: MDHEN and SYDVKM. The CDR3 region is CASSHRTGKFGDYGYTF. The CDR3 DNA reads as TGTGCCAGCAGCCATCGGACAGGGAAATTCGGGGACTATGGCTACACCTTC.

This chain uses TRBV18 with TRBJ2-7, with D possibly TRBD2 on 5 matching bases. CDR1 is KGHSH and CDR2 is LQKENI in the germline V gene. V was cut by 2 bases and J by 6 bases, with 11 bases left in between. This CDR3 has 13 residues. The CDR3 DNA is TGTGCCAGCTCACCAGTCCGGGATGCCGAGCAGTACTTC. Protein: CASSPVRDAEQYF.

The chain links TRBV19 to TRBJ2-2; 9 nucleotides line up with TRBD1. Germline V gene lookup returns CDR1 LNHDA and CDR2 SQIVND (reference sequence). The ends lost 6 bases at V and 2 bases at J; junction bases unmatched: 4. The CDR3 is 15 residues long. The CDR3 coding sequence is TGTGCCAGTAGGCGACAGGGGGTTAACACCGGGGAGCTGTTTTTT. Encoded protein: CASRRQGVNTGELFF.

This chain joins TRBV5-1 and TRBJ2-2, with 11 bases identical to TRBD2. The CDR3 extends over 15 amino acids. The germline V gene has CDR1 SGHRS and CDR2 YFSETQ. J lost 4 bases, V lost 2 bases, and 1 base had no gene match. The CDR3 DNA reads as TGCGCCAGCAGCTTCGGGACTAGCGGCACCGGGGAGCTGTTTTTT. Protein product: CASSFGTSGTGELFF. Variable domain in full (rest from reference TRBV5-1 and TRBJ2-2): KAGVTQTPRYLIKTRGQQVTLSCSPISGHRSVSWYQQTPGQGLQFLFEYFSETQRNKGNFPGRFSGRQFSNSRSEMNVSTLELGDSALYLCASSFGTSGTGELFFGEGSRLTVL.

As for this clone: The sample holds other DNA sequences that translate to the same CDR3. The chain couples TRBV30 to TRBJ2-7, with unresolved D. Trimming removed 2 bases at V and 3 bases at J, with 5 bases between. CDR3 length: 11 residues. Germline V lookup: CDR1 GTSNPN, CDR2 SVGIG (reference sequence). The CDR3 DNA follows: TGTGCCTGGAGTAGGAGCTACGAGCAGTACTTC. Its translation is CAWSRSYEQYF.

The V gene is TRBV10-3, the J gene TRBJ2-1, with 8 bases aligning to TRBD2. With 4 bases clipped from V and 8 bases from J, the junction kept 10 bases outside the gene matches. Germline V gene sequence: CDR1 ENHRY, CDR2 SYGVKD. The CDR3 runs 15 residues. The CDR3: CAISGIAGKGDEQFF. The CDR3 DNA is TGTGCCATCAGTGGGATAGCGGGAAAAGGCGATGAGCAGTTCTTC.

The gene calls are TRBV7-2 and TRBJ2-7, with a weak D call TRBD2 (7 bases). Germline assignment: CDR1 SGHTA and CDR2 FQGNSA. V lost 8 bases, J lost 2 bases, and 19 bases lay in between. This CDR3 region has 15 residues. CDR3 sequence reads: CASHRGGHPTYEQYF. The CDR3 nucleotides are TGTGCCAGCCACCGCGGGGGACACCCGACCTACGAGCAGTACTTC.

With respect to this clone: This clone may be a read error of a much larger clone one base away. Other DNA sequences in the same sample also yield this CDR3. The chain joins TRBV7-9 to TRBJ1-2; D not certain. Germline CDR1 is SEHNR and CDR2 is FQNEAQ (reference sequence). This CDR3 is built from 13 residues. V was cut by 1 base and J by 0 bases, with 3 bases left in between. DNA of the CDR3: TGTGCCAGCAGCTTAGGGGCTAACTATGGCTACACCTTC. Its translation: CASSLGANYGYTF.

The chain carries TRBV28 and TRBJ2-7; 8 nucleotides match TRBD2. Trimming removed 4 bases from V and 5 bases from J; junction bases left unmatched: 7. CDR1 and CDR2 from the germline V gene are MDHEN and SYDVKM. The CDR3 extends over 14 amino acids. CDR3 protein: CASSSAGLDHEQYF. CDR3 bases: TGTGCCAGCAGTTCGGCGGGACTAGACCACGAGCAGTACTTC.